Here is one T cell receptor beta chain with its context. Antigen specificity is unknown. Primers for the PCR totalled 60 Vbeta and 13 Jbeta. TCRdb's copy holds only in-frame clones and misses some; the assay was immunoSEQ multiplex PCR. Found here are about 180,000 clones, about 82% of them singletons; the top ten hold around 1.6%. This CDR3 region has 13 residues. Germline CDR1 reads LNHDA; CDR2 reads SQIVND (reference sequence). Deletions cut 9 bases from V and 0 bases from J, with 11 bases between. This specimen belongs to a study of cytomegalovirus exposure and HLA in healthy donors. At the time of sampling, donors were nominally healthy, though unrecorded immune exposures were likely. Regarding the study as a whole: Most TCRs appeared rarely, but some public TCRs recurred in many donors. The authors assumed roughly uniform sequencing depth across donors for presence/absence analyses. A previous analysis found most TCR beta V segments productive roughly 87% or roughly 30% of the time.

What was sequenced was PBMCs. The V call is TRBV19, the J call TRBJ1-1; tentatively, D is TRBD1 (5 bases). This TCR came from a young man in good health and CMV-seronegative. CDR3 in amino acids: CASQGGLNTEAFF. The CDR3 DNA sequence: TGTGCCAGCCAGGGTGGGCTGAACACTGAAGCTTTCTTT.